This T cell receptor beta chain stems from a study of blood T cell repertoires in COVID-19. Study-level background: COVID-19 samples from acute and convalescent phases originated in the United States, Italy and Spain.

Original handling: Amplification of reference gene primers was used by the study to estimate nucleated cell counts. Assay used: immunoSEQ multiplex PCR; TCRdb lists only in-frame clones, some missing. V, J and clone size are taken as reported in that table, and D and trimming were inferred from the DNA itself. The sample has about 400,000 clones; approximately 86% are singletons. CDR3 length: 18 residues. Germline values: CDR1 MGHRA, CDR2 YSYEKL. The ends lost 2 bases at V and 1 base at J; junction bases unmatched: 11. Followed longitudinally, the Seattle patients had been enrolled during active infection.

The TCR sequence derives from a woman aged 60-75 years with COVID-19, enrolled during active disease. Sequenced material: peripheral blood. The chain employs TRBV4-1 and TRBJ2-5, with 9 nucleotides matching TRBD2. CDR3 nucleotide sequence: TGCGCCAGCAGCCAATTGCTTAAGAAGCGGGGGGCCCAAGAGACCCAGTACTTC. Residues: CASSQLLKKRGAQETQYF.